These 7 T cell receptor beta chains originate from one sample sequenced in a study of cytomegalovirus exposure and HLA in healthy donors. 60 Vbeta and 13 Jbeta primers were used in PCR. The protocol was immunoSEQ multiplex PCR, while the TCRdb copy is restricted to in-frame clones and leaves out a portion. The sample lists roughly 120,000 clones; roughly 80% were seen once. The source material was PBMCs. The receptors derive from a middle-aged man in good health and CMV-seropositive.

The chain is built from TRBV11-3 and TRBJ2-2, with 16 bases lining up with TRBD2. In germline, CDR1 is SGHNT, CDR2 YENEEA. Trimming took 5 bases from V and 5 from J; bases not matched to a gene: 2. This CDR3 spans 16 amino acids. DNA for the CDR3: TGTGCCAGCAGCAAGGGACTAGCGGGAGGGACCGGGGAGCTGTTTTTT. Residues: CASSKGLAGGTGELFF.

The chain joins TRBV11-3 to TRBJ2-2; possibly TRBD2 for D (6 bases). The V end lost 5 bases, the J end lost 9 bases, and 19 bases lay between the germline ends. The CDR3 contains 15 residues. Per germline, CDR1 SGHNT and CDR2 YENEEA. This CDR3 reads CASSLLLDRERELFF. In DNA form, the CDR3 reads TGTGCCAGCAGCCTACTACTCGACCGGGAGAGGGAGCTGTTTTTT.

The rearrangement uses TRBV5-6 and TRBJ2-3; 7 bases fit TRBD1. V shed 5 bases and J 0 bases; nucleotides not matched to a gene: 6. The CDR3 is made up of 15 amino acids. Per the germline V gene, CDR1 is SGHDT and CDR2 is YYEEEE. CDR3 coding DNA: TGTGCCAGCAGTATCAGACAGGGAAGCACAGATACGCAGTATTTT. It is translated as CASSIRQGSTDTQYF.

The chain combines TRBV19 with TRBJ1-6, with D possibly being TRBD1 (6 bases). Germline CDR1 LNHDA, CDR2 SQIVND (reference sequence). There are 14 residues in the CDR3. Trimming removed 7 bases from V and 8 bases from J, with 15 bases in between. The CDR3 spells CASTPTGGDSPLHF. The CDR3 DNA sequence: TGTGCCAGTACCCCGACGGGGGGCGATTCACCCCTCCACTTT.

This chain joins TRBV5-1 and TRBJ1-1, with D possibly matching TRBD1 (5 bases). The CDR3 has 14 amino acids. The V gene's germline CDR1 is SGHRS and CDR2 YFSETQ. Trimming stripped 4 bases from V and 4 bases from J, with 14 bases between. The CDR3 here is CASSPYVTGTEAFF. CDR3 DNA sequence: TGCGCCAGCAGCCCCTACGTCACAGGCACTGAAGCTTTCTTT.

This clone has only one observation. V and J are TRBV7-8 and TRBJ2-4; TRBD2 agrees at 7 bases. Germline V gene sequence: CDR1 SGHVS, CDR2 FQNEAQ. Trimming removed 1 base from V and 8 bases from J; junction bases left unmatched: 2. This CDR3 contains 13 residues. The CDR3 region is CASSLDRGDIQYF. The CDR3 DNA is TGTGCCAGCAGCTTAGATCGGGGGGACATTCAGTACTTC.

Note on this clone: At one boundary the junction diverges from the germline segment, which might be a read error. The V gene is TRBV5-1, the J gene TRBJ2-2; 10 bases align to TRBD2. The V gene's germline CDR1 is SGHRS and CDR2 YFSETQ. There are 17 residues in the CDR3. Here the CDR3 reads CASSRWGSGGPTGGLFF. The CDR3, as DNA: TGCGCCAGCAGCCGGTGGGGTAGCGGGGGGCCCACCGGGGGGCTGTTTTTT.